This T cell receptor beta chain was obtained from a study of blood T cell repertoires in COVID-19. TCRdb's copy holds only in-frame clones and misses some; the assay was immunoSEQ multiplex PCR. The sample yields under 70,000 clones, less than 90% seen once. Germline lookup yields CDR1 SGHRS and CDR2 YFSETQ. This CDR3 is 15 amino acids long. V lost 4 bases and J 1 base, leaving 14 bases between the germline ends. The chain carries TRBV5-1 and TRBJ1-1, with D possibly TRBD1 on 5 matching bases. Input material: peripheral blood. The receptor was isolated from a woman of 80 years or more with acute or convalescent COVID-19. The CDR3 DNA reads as TGCGCCAGCAGCGCCGGGGCGGGATCGAACACTGAAGCTTTCTTT. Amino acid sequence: CASSAGAGSNTEAFF.